The 22 T cell receptor beta chains below all came from one sample that was sequenced in a study of T cell repertoires in cytomegalovirus infection. TCRdb used MiXCR to reprocess the reads, holding one entry per CDR3 protein. Here the sample spans about a million distinct CDR3 sequences, around a third being singletons. Their antigens are not known. The starting material was cultured CD8+ T cells from PBMCs, obtained from culture after CMV antigen stimulation. Source of these receptors: a human donor in good health (CMV status not recorded). Some clones in this sample may be carry-over from other donors' samples.

The sample holds a few counts of this clonotype. The DNA for the CDR3 is TGTGCCAGCAGCTTATATACCGAAGACAGAAACTATGGCTACACCTTC. As protein: CASSLYTEDRNYGYTF. V gene TRBV7-9 combines with J gene TRBJ1-2; weak D call: TRBD1 (5 bases). Germline V gene lookup returns CDR1 SEHNR and CDR2 FQNEAQ (reference sequence). The CDR3 totals 16 residues. Trimming took off 2 bases at V and 2 bases at J, with 15 bases between the two ends.

This clonotype was seen only a few times. CDR3 nucleotides: TGTGCCAGCAGTTACTCGAATTTTTTGTCAGGGATGAAAAATTCACCCCTCCACTTT. Encoded protein: CASSYSNFLSGMKNSPLHF. The rearrangement uses TRBV6-7 and TRBJ1-6; a weak D match, TRBD1 (5 bases). TRBV6-7 is sorted into the ORF group, with uncertain function. The V and J ends lost 0 bases and 7 bases respectively, with 22 bases between them. The CDR3 runs to 19 residues.

The J gene is TRBJ1-3, the V gene TRBV10-3, with D maybe TRBD1 (5 bases). In germline, CDR1 is ENHRY, CDR2 SYGVKD. The V end lost 2 bases, the J end lost 0 bases, and 11 bases lay between the germline ends. The length of the CDR3 is 16 residues. CDR3 sequence reads: CAISEGDPSSGNTIYF. CDR3 nucleotides: TGTGCCATCAGTGAGGGGGACCCTAGCTCTGGAAACACCATATATTTT.

The CDR3 sequence is CATRKAGGLNEQFF. The CDR3 DNA reads TGTGCCACCAGGAAAGCGGGGGGGCTTAATGAGCAGTTCTTC. V usage is TRBV24-1 and J usage is TRBJ2-1, with 10 bases matching TRBD2. The CDR3 loop spans 14 amino acids. Unmatched junction bases numbered 6, after V lost 7 bases and J lost 7 bases. The germline CDR1 and CDR2 sequences are KGHDR and SFDVKD.

The V gene is TRBV6-5, the J gene TRBJ2-1; D ambiguous. There are 16 residues in the CDR3. Germline V gene data show CDR1 as MNHEY and CDR2 as SVGAGI. Trimming pared 0 bases from V and 1 base from J, leaving 10 bases between. CDR3 DNA: TGTGCCAGCAGTTACTCGCTGTCCTTATCCTACAATGAGCAGTTCTTC. It translates to CASSYSLSLSYNEQFF.

The chain employs TRBV20-1 and TRBJ1-2, with D uncertain. CDR3 length: 14 amino acids. Trimming took off 0 bases at V and 5 bases at J, with 13 bases between the two ends. Germline values: CDR1 DFQATT, CDR2 SNEGSKA (reference sequence). This CDR3 reads CSAREYSNGYGYTF. The CDR3 DNA sequence: TGCAGTGCTAGAGAATACTCTAATGGGTATGGCTACACCTTC.

Only a few counts were recorded for this clonotype. This chain uses TRBV5-6 with TRBJ2-5, with TRBD2 matching 8 bases. The germline CDR1 and CDR2 sequences are SGHDT and YYEEEE. CDR3 size: 15 residues. The V and J ends lost 0 bases and 5 bases, in that order; junction bases with no gene match: 6. The CDR3 is CASSLGGGHPETQYF. In DNA, the CDR3 is TGTGCCAGCAGCTTGGGCGGGGGGCACCCGGAGACCCAGTACTTC.

This chain links TRBV27 with TRBJ1-2; 8 nucleotides align to TRBD1. V gave up 6 bases and J gave up 1 base; unmatched junction bases: 10. The germline V gene encodes CDR1 MNHEY and CDR2 SMNVEV (reference sequence). This CDR3 spans 16 amino acids. CDR3 coding DNA: TGTGCCAGCAGGGGTGGGACAGGCCTATTTAACTATGGCTACACCTTC. This codes for CASRGGTGLFNYGYTF.

V gene TRBV5-5 combines with J gene TRBJ1-5, with D perhaps matching TRBD1 (6 bases). CDR3 size: 15 residues. With 0 bases removed from V and 6 bases from J, the gap between germline ends came to 13 bases. Germline V CDR1 and CDR2: SGHKS, YYEKEE (reference sequence). In nucleotides, the CDR3 is TGTGCCAGCAGCTTGGGACGGGGGGCTTTTCAGCCCCAGCATTTT. Amino acids: CASSLGRGAFQPQHF.

This sequence joins TRBV24-1 and TRBJ2-5; D remains ambiguous. Trimming took 1 base from V and 4 from J, leaving 9 bases between them. The CDR3 contains 14 residues. CDR1 and CDR2 (germline): KGHDR, SFDVKD. The CDR3: CATSDLTSGETQYF. In DNA form, the CDR3 reads TGTGCCACCAGTGATTTAACGTCTGGAGAGACCCAGTACTTC.

The chain is built from TRBV6-6 and TRBJ1-1, with a weak D call TRBD1 (5 bases). The germline CDR1 and CDR2 sequences are MNHNY and SVGAGI (reference sequence). There are 15 residues in the CDR3. With 10 bases removed from V and 7 bases from J, the gap between germline ends came to 25 bases. CDR3 residues: CATTTPLGRVVEAFF. The CDR3 DNA sequence: TGTGCCACCACCACTCCCCTGGGCAGGGTGGTTGAAGCTTTCTTT.

On this clonotype: A read error may produce the germline difference seen at one junction end. This chain links TRBV3-1 with TRBJ2-2; TRBD2 is a possible D gene (5 bases). The CDR3 runs to 15 residues. Germline CDR1 and CDR2: LGHDT and YNNKEL (reference sequence). The CDR3, as DNA: TGTGCCAGCAGCCAAGATAGCGCTACCACCCGGGAGCTGTTTTTT. It encodes CASSQDSATTRELFF.

This sequence joins TRBV4-3 and TRBJ2-6; D may correspond to TRBD1 or TRBD2 (5 bases each). CDR1 LGHNA and CDR2 YSLEER come from the germline V gene. This CDR3 has 17 amino acids. Between the trimmed V and J ends, which lost 0 bases and 2 bases, there was a span of 11 bases. The CDR3 loop is CASSQDRGRAGANVLTF. CDR3 bases: TGCGCCAGCAGCCAAGATCGGGGACGGGCTGGGGCCAACGTCCTGACTTTC.

This clonotype was seen more than once but under ten times. V usage is TRBV7-6 and J usage is TRBJ2-1, with no clear D. Germline V gene sequence: CDR1 SGHVS, CDR2 FNYEAQ. The CDR3 extends over 12 amino acids. With 11 bases removed from V and 6 bases from J, the gap between germline ends came to 14 bases. Here the CDR3 reads CAPSPRVNEQFF. The CDR3 coding sequence is TGTGCCCCCAGCCCCCGGGTCAATGAGCAGTTCTTC.

This clonotype was found a few times. This chain links TRBV7-6 with TRBJ2-5; 11 nucleotides agree with TRBD2. This CDR3 region has 15 residues. Germline V CDR1 and CDR2: SGHVS, FNYEAQ. V dropped 5 bases and J dropped 6; count of bases not matched to a gene: 8. The CDR3 is CASSLGSGGVQTQYF. The DNA of the CDR3 is TGTGCCAGCAGCCTTGGTAGCGGGGGGGTACAGACCCAGTACTTC.

This chain joins TRBV7-9 and TRBJ2-7; maybe TRBD1 (5 bases). V lost 5 bases, J lost 0 bases, and 8 bases lay in between. The CDR3 covers 13 residues. CDR1 SEHNR and CDR2 FQNEAQ come from the germline V gene (reference sequence). For the CDR3, the DNA is TGTGCCAGCAGCCATGACAGCTCCTACGAGCAGTACGTC. Amino acid sequence: CASSHDSSYEQYV.

This chain links TRBV7-9 with TRBJ1-1; tentative D call: TRBD1 (6 bases). V was shortened by 5 bases and J by 3 bases, with 13 bases between the two germline ends. Germline CDR1 and CDR2: SEHNR and FQNEAQ (reference sequence). The CDR3 sequence is 14 residues long. CDR3 sequence (DNA): TGTGCCAGCAGCGTGACAGGACCCGACACTGAAGCTTTCTTT. It specifies CASSVTGPDTEAFF.

This chain connects TRBV5-1 to TRBJ2-3; possible D gene TRBD2, 6 bases. Between the trimmed V and J ends, which lost 3 bases and 4 bases, there was a span of 15 bases. The CDR3 consists of 15 residues. The germline gives CDR1 SGHRS, CDR2 YFSETQ. This CDR3 is CASSYDGVAADTQYF. The DNA for the CDR3 is TGCGCCAGCAGCTACGATGGGGTAGCGGCAGATACGCAGTATTTT. Together with reference TRBV5-1 and TRBJ2-3, the CDR3 gives the full variable domain: KAGVTQTPRYLIKTRGQQVTLSCSPISGHRSVSWYQQTPGQGLQFLFEYFSETQRNKGNFPGRFSGRQFSNSRSEMNVSTLELGDSALYLCASSYDGVAADTQYFGPGTRLTVL.

This clonotype appeared a few times. This rearrangement joins TRBV12-3 or TRBV12-4 to TRBJ1-4; D unclear. V lost 3 bases and J 0 bases, leaving 8 bases between the germline ends. This CDR3 is built from 15 residues. The CDR3 DNA follows: TGTGCCAGCAGTTTCAGACTTTCAACTAATGAAAAACTGTTTTTT. Amino acids: CASSFRLSTNEKLFF.

Worth noting for this clonotype: This may arise from a read error, as a much more abundant clone is one base away. The V and J genes are TRBV7-6 and TRBJ2-1, with TRBD1 identical over 9 bases. The CDR3 loop spans 17 amino acids. In germline, CDR1 is SGHVS, CDR2 FNYEAQ. The CDR3 protein is CVSSAIGGTGTGNEQFF. The CDR3, as DNA: TGTGTCAGCAGCGCAATCGGAGGGACAGGGACAGGCAATGAGCAGTTCTTC.

The sample holds a few counts of this clonotype. V gene TRBV25-1 combines with J gene TRBJ2-7; D gene ambiguous. V was shortened by 3 bases and J by 3 bases, with 9 bases between the two germline ends. CDR3 length equals 13 residues. CDR1 is MGHDK and CDR2 is SYGVNS in the germline V gene. CDR3 sequence: CASSDFADYEQYF. CDR3 DNA sequence: TGTGCCAGCAGTGATTTTGCGGACTACGAGCAGTACTTC.

The V gene is TRBV28, the J gene TRBJ2-1, with 11 bases matching TRBD2. This CDR3 is built from 17 residues. Germline trimming cut 5 bases from V and 6 bases from J; bases unmatched to any gene: 12. The germline gives CDR1 MDHEN, CDR2 SYDVKM. CDR3 coding DNA: TGTGCCAGCAGTCCAGACCTACTTAGCGGGGGGGTCAATGAGCAGTTCTTC. It encodes CASSPDLLSGGVNEQFF. Full variable domain (outside the CDR3, taken from reference TRBV28 and TRBJ2-1): DVKVTQSSRYLVKRTGEKVFLECVQDMDHENMFWYRQDPGLGLRLIYFSYDVKMKEKGDIPEGYSVSREKKERFSLILESASTNQTSMYLCASSPDLLSGGVNEQFFGPGTRLTVL.